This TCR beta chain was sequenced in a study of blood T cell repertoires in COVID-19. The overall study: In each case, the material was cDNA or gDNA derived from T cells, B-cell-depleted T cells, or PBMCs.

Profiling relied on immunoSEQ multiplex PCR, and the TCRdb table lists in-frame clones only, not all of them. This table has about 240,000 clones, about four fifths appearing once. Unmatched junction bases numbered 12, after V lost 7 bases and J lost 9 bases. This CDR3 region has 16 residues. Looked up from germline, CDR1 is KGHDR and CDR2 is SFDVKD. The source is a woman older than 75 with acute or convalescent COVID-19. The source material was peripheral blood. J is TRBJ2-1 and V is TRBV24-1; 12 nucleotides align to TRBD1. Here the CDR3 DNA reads TGTGCCACCAGCCTCAAGGGGGGACAGGGGGCGGCTGAGCAGTTCTTC. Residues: CATSLKGGQGAAEQFF.